The TCR beta chain under discussion was sequenced for a study of T-cell reconstitution after alpha-beta-depleted transplantation in children. This clonotype was recorded many times. Preparing the TCRbeta library involved the use of unique molecular identifiers. TCRdb processed the PCR reads anew with MiXCR; each CDR3 protein has one entry. The sample consists of hundreds of thousands of distinct CDR3 sequences, over 8% of them appearing once. The CDR3 loop spans 13 amino acids. Trimming took 8 bases from V and 10 from J, leaving 18 bases between them. The J gene is TRBJ1-5, the V gene TRBV12-3 or TRBV12-4; weak D call: TRBD1 (5 bases). The source is a human donor who donated a stem cell graft to a child with SCID. The material was PBMCs from the stem cell graft donor, obtained from the stem cell graft. The CDR3 protein is CASRDGGTGPQHF. The CDR3 nucleotides read TGTGCCAGCCGGGACGGCGGGACCGGTCCCCAGCATTTT.